This TCR beta chain was captured by sequencing in a study of cytomegalovirus exposure and HLA in healthy donors (dated by TCRdb to between 2016 and 2019). As for the study more broadly: In an earlier analysis of under 750 of the donors, 250 to 350 Gb of sequence data and 117 million unique TCR beta sequences from roughly 190 million T cells were reported. Class I and class II HLA loci were covered by the typing at four-digit resolution. The number of typed donors differed by locus: about 629-640 for A, B, C, DRB1 and DQB1; some 500 for DQA1; around 610 for DPA1; and about 450 for DPB1. Using immunosequencing, the study profiled T cell repertoires from about 620 subjects and related those repertoires to cytomegalovirus serostatus. The later analysis used no new phenotypic data to find candidate immune exposures, relying instead on TCR beta sequences and their occurrence across donors. Donor age, sex, ethnicity and CMV serostatus were collected together with the repertoire data. In addition to the first cohort of 666 subjects, a separate validation cohort of 130 or so different subjects was used. Among around 400 genotyped donors of the cohort, an average of 235,054 unique TCR beta nucleotide sequences were sequenced per donor, around 20% of them non-productive. All discovery cohort repertoires had been generated on a single sequencing platform. Genome-wide SNP genotypes for about 60% of the roughly 700 donors were used in a later genetic analysis, which treated that subset as a discovery cohort. The study was designed to test whether signatures of past pathogen exposure could be identified by cataloging public T cell receptors. In a later analysis, previously published TCR beta repertoires from about 670 donors were re-analyzed and high-resolution HLA genotyping was added so that TCR occurrence patterns could be studied. An earlier analysis of some 600 of the donors applied high-throughput TCR beta sequencing to assess whether each TCR beta V gene segment acted as functional or pseudogenic. Among the roughly 380 genotyped donors, around 79% belonged to the genetic ancestry cluster associated with self-reported Caucasian donors. To predict cytomegalovirus infection status, the study combined high-throughput TCR immunosequencing, statistical association of individual TCRs with disease status, and machine learning. Several DR-DQ haplotypes were treated as single units for association and clustering because of strong linkage in the cohort. An early release covering roughly 640 HLA-typed donors comprised approximately 300 gigabases of sequencing data and tens of millions of unique TCR sequences. The full study reports these points: Strong co-occurrence of HLA alleles, especially DR and DQ, made assigning TCR associations to individual alleles difficult. Correlated functional status among segregating V segments might be attributable to linkage disequilibrium, but an unknown experimental factor could not be ruled out. A later analysis found that HLA-associated TCR beta chains were more clonally expanded and had lower generation probabilities than equally common non-associated chains. A later genetic analysis associated a missense DCLRE1C variant with V-gene and J-gene trimming of TCR beta chains, and an independent cohort replicated the association. While some public TCRs were present in many individuals, most TCR sequences turned up only very rarely across donors. Most CMV-associated TCR beta chains appeared to be HLA-restricted in a later analysis, and the HLA associations seemed to be driven largely by CMV exposure. According to a later analysis, parvovirus B19, influenza, CMV and Epstein-Barr virus appeared linked to several top co-occurrence clusters. A later analysis associated around 16,000 TCR beta sequences with specific HLA alleles at a false discovery rate of 0.05. HLA typing was unavailable for some donors at each locus, so association tests used only the typed subset. A cluster of highly shared sequence variants was judged likely to represent a technical artifact of the sequencing pipeline. A later genetic analysis reported fewer N-insertions in productive TCRs among donors in an Asian-associated ancestry cluster than the roughly 620-donor mean. The cohort was sequenced for TCR beta chains only, and without alpha or paired-chain data the features that could be detected were limited. Around 16 rarely observed V segments, including chromosome 9 orphons, were excluded from the earlier analysis of some 590 of the donors because counts were too low. In an earlier analysis of about 600 of the donors, most TCR beta V segments appeared in productive rearrangements about 87% or about 30% of the time, broadly matching IMGT annotations. A later analysis found that TCR association rates varied across HLA loci, with DRB1 alleles showing the most associated TCRs and HLA-C alleles the fewest. A few of the identified cytomegalovirus-associated TCR beta chains were confirmed in vitro to be specific for cytomegalovirus antigens. The authors suggested that the approach could potentially be extended to other disease states and immunological phenotypes. The only immune exposure information available for the cohort was CMV serostatus. A further reported finding was that TCR beta sequences accurately predicted the HLA-A and HLA-B alleles for most subjects in the first cohort. The study gave a list of 150 to 200 TCR beta chains associated with cytomegalovirus. Cytomegalovirus status was reported to be diagnosed by the classifier with high specificity and sensitivity in both the original and validation cohorts. Presence/absence analyses assumed roughly uniform sequencing depth across donors, an assumption that may not hold. Because the 87-base-pair reads could not distinguish some IMGT-functional V segments, including TRBV6-2 and TRBV6-3, those segments were excluded.

The CDR3, from cysteine to phenylalanine, totals 14 residues. Only the CDR3 part of the read is kept: 42 bases, read in frame from the first base. Taken from the germline V gene (reference sequence), the CDR1 and CDR2 loops are SEHNR and FQNEAQ. Trimming takes 2 bases off V and 3 bases off J; junction bases not matched to a gene: 3. The cohort comprised 666 healthy bone marrow donors. Cohort members were all nominally healthy when sampled, although unrecorded immune exposures were likely present. The donor tested CMV seronegative, placing the donor among the 300 to 450 seronegative members of the cohort. Every donor gave a peripheral blood sample, and the peripheral blood mononuclear cells from that sample were used for TCR beta sequencing. The Qiagen DNeasy Blood Extraction Kit was used to extract genomic DNA from the blood cell samples. Library prep was done by the immunoSEQ multiplex PCR assay. A mixture of 60 forward primers for TCR Vbeta segments and 13 reverse primers for TCR Jbeta segments was used in the multiplex PCR. The CDR3 region of rearranged TCR beta genes was amplified from genomic DNA with a multiplex PCR assay. The Illumina HiSeq System was used to sequence the amplified TCR beta libraries as 87-base-pair reads. Per the source publication's procedure: A later analysis counted 65 million to 90 million unique TCR beta chains across the 550 to 700 repertoires, and some 11 million of these chains were shared by at least two donors. A nearest-neighbor algorithm error-corrected the raw reads and collapsed the reads into unique sequences, merging closely related sequences to remove PCR and sequencing errors. To assign V, D and J gene segments, CDR3 sequences were aligned to IMGT reference sequences. Each retained sequence needed at least a six-nucleotide match to both a V gene segment and a J gene segment. Rearrangements were classified as productive when the CDR3 lacked stop codons and remained in frame with V and J, and all other rearrangements were classified as non-productive. CDR3 was defined according to IMGT convention as the region running from the second conserved V-encoded cysteine to the conserved J-encoded phenylalanine. The earlier analysis of about 640 of the donors excluded any sequence lacking an unambiguous match to a single V gene segment. An earlier analysis of about 590 of the donors classified V segments as functional when productive rearrangements were above 56.7% and as segregating when the standard deviation between donors was above 5%. A statistical classification framework was built for diagnosing cytomegalovirus status from the catalog of TCR beta chain sequences. In a later analysis, TCR nucleotide sequences were compared against IMGT/GENE-DB human TR gene sequences so that V and J genes could be assigned. A later analysis assigned CDR3 sequences and most-parsimonious VDJ recombination scenarios with the TCRdist pipeline. A later analysis defined each TCR beta chain by its CDR3 amino acid sequence plus V-gene family, and excluded reads lacking a unique V-gene family. A later analysis removed 592 highly shared, low-generation-probability nucleotide sequences to deal with suspected cross-contamination and a sequencing artifact. In a later analysis, a clonal expansion index was calculated for each public chain from normalized within-repertoire ranks of inferred template counts. In a later analysis, generation probabilities were computed using a VDJ recombination model fitted to out-of-frame rearrangements, and the results were checked against IGoR. A later analysis scored TCR-TCR, TCR-HLA and TCR-CMV co-occurrence with hypergeometric tests, applying a repertoire-size bias correction to TCR pairs. To estimate false discovery rates, a later analysis permuted the HLA or CMV assignments 20 times. In a later analysis, co-occurring TCRs were grouped using DBSCAN, with TCRdist sequence similarity added in when clustering inside HLA-allele-positive subsets. For co-occurrence clustering, repertoires with fewer than 30,000 or more than 120,000 public chains were excluded, along with five repertoires with anomalous nucleotide sharing. The source is immuneACCESS, and TCRdb retained only in-frame sequences with V and J called. Part of the clones is not carried over; for the studies checked, unresolved V genes explain less than half of this, and the remainder is unexplained. V and J calls and clone size are given by that table; D and trimming were obtained from the DNA. This sample lists 85,000 to 120,000 clones; roughly four fifths were detected once. The ten largest clones add up to 3.5% to 4% of the sample.

This clone came up a few times. This receptor's antigen is unknown. Base qualities are missing; no much larger clone stands one base away. This TCR was sampled from a man between 60 and 75 years old in good health and CMV-seronegative. Sample: PBMCs. The sequence joins TRBV7-9 to TRBJ1-1, with TRBD1 identical over 7 junction bases. The CDR3: CASSLKTGYTEAFF. The DNA sequence follows: TGTGCCAGCAGCTTAAAGACAGGGTACACTGAAGCTTTCTTT.